This entry lists 32 T cell receptor beta chains sequenced from one sample in a study of T cell repertoires in cytomegalovirus infection. TCRdb reprocessed the reads with MiXCR, giving one entry per CDR3 protein. The sample consists of around 440,000 distinct CDR3 sequences, around 10% of them appearing once. Input material: PBMCs. These receptors were collected from a human donor in good health (CMV status not recorded). Some clones in this sample may be carry-over from other donors' samples.

This clonotype was detected only a few times. The gene calls are TRBV20-1 and TRBJ2-7, with D possibly being TRBD2 (6 bases). CDR1 and CDR2 (germline): DFQATT, SNEGSKA (reference sequence). The germline V and J ends were trimmed by 3 bases and 1 base, with 25 bases remaining between them. The CDR3 spans 18 residues. CDR3 in amino acids: CSASEWGRRERRSYEQYF. The CDR3 DNA reads TGCAGTGCTAGCGAATGGGGTAGGAGGGAGCGGAGGTCCTACGAGCAGTACTTC.

There are many counts of this clonotype. The V and J genes are TRBV10-3 and TRBJ2-1; TRBD2 matches 8 bases. The trim removed 3 bases at V and 0 bases at J, leaving 10 bases unmatched. Germline CDR1 is ENHRY and CDR2 is SYGVKD. The CDR3 consists of 18 residues. The CDR3 loop reads CAISDDSGRGSSYNEQFF. The DNA of the CDR3 is TGTGCCATCAGTGACGACAGCGGGAGAGGGAGCTCCTACAATGAGCAGTTCTTC.

Notes on this clonotype: A read error may explain this, as a much larger clone is one base away. This rearrangement joins TRBV3-1 to TRBJ1-6; D uncertain. The germline V gene has CDR1 LGHDT and CDR2 YNNKEL (reference sequence). Trimming stripped 1 base from V and 1 base from J, with 5 bases between. CDR3 size: 15 residues. In DNA, the CDR3 is TGTGCCAGCAGCCAAGGGGAATCCTATAATTCACCCCTCCACTTT. Translated, it gives CASSQGESYNSPLHF.

The chain recombines TRBV20-1 with TRBJ1-1; D uncertain. CDR3 size: 14 residues. The V end lost 3 bases, the J end lost 7 bases, and 18 bases lay between the germline ends. Germline-derived CDR1 and CDR2 are DFQATT and SNEGSKA (reference sequence). The CDR3 region is CSASAPFVRGEAFF. For the CDR3, the DNA is TGCAGTGCTAGTGCTCCCTTTGTCCGGGGTGAAGCTTTCTTT.

This chain links TRBV15 with TRBJ1-1; 7 bases line up with TRBD1. The CDR3 loop spans 15 amino acids. The V and J ends lost 5 bases and 3 bases, in that order; junction bases with no gene match: 9. The germline gives CDR1 LNHNV, CDR2 YYDKDF (reference sequence). CDR3 in DNA: TGTGCCACCAGCTTATTAGACAGGGACGACACTGAAGCTTTCTTT. It codes for CATSLLDRDDTEAFF.

This clonotype was found many times. This chain joins TRBV12-3 or TRBV12-4 and TRBJ2-1, with TRBD2 matching 7 bases. The CDR3 has 14 residues. V dropped 6 bases and J dropped 3; count of bases not matched to a gene: 5. CDR3 nucleotides: TGTGCCAGCAGAGTTAGCGGGTACTACAATGAGCAGTTCTTC. This codes for CASRVSGYYNEQFF.

This clonotype came up many times. This chain links TRBV6-1 with TRBJ1-5; a weak D match, TRBD1 (5 bases). Germline CDR1 is MNHNS and CDR2 is SASEGT. The V end lost 8 bases, the J end lost 4 bases, and 12 bases lay between the germline ends. The CDR3 loop spans 13 amino acids. In nucleotides, the CDR3 is TGTGCCAGCTTAGGGGTCCTTAATCAGCCCCAGCATTTT. Its protein is CASLGVLNQPQHF.

The chain couples TRBV3-1 to TRBJ1-1; 8 bases are a match to TRBD1. Trimming at V came to 0 bases and at J to 0 bases, leaving 9 bases not matched to a gene. The CDR3 runs 18 residues. Germline V gene lookup returns CDR1 LGHDT and CDR2 YNNKEL (reference sequence). Here the CDR3 reads CASSQDVRGRGMNTEAFF. In DNA, the CDR3 is TGTGCCAGCAGCCAAGACGTCAGGGGGCGCGGGATGAACACTGAAGCTTTCTTT.

This clonotype was counted between two and nine times. This chain uses TRBV5-1 with TRBJ2-7; D uncertain. Germline assignment: CDR1 SGHRS and CDR2 YFSETQ. Trimming pared 1 base from V and 0 bases from J, leaving 5 bases between. The CDR3 is 13 residues long. The CDR3 coding sequence is TGCGCCAGCAGCTTGTGGGACTCCTACGAGCAGTACTTC. Translated, it gives CASSLWDSYEQYF.

This clonotype has a count of ten or more. The chain combines TRBV3-1 with TRBJ1-4, with 7 bases fitting TRBD1. The CDR3 length is 13 residues. V lost 3 bases and J lost 5; bases outside the gene matches: 0. Per germline, CDR1 LGHDT and CDR2 YNNKEL (reference sequence). CDR3 bases: TGTGCCAGCAGCCAGGACAGGAATGAAAAACTGTTTTTT. Its translation: CASSQDRNEKLFF. The full variable domain, completed using reference TRBV3-1 and TRBJ1-4, is DTAVSQTPKYLVTQMGNDKSIKCEQNLGHDTMYWYKQDSKKFLKIMFSYNNKELIINETVPNRFSPKSPDKAHLNLHINSLELGDSAVYFCASSQDRNEKLFFGSGTQLSVL.

This clonotype was counted between two and nine times. The chain recombines TRBV2 with TRBJ1-5; 7 positions agree with TRBD1. Germline CDR1 is SNHLY and CDR2 is FYNNEI. V shed 6 bases, J shed 3 bases, and the junction held 11 bases outside the gene matches. The CDR3 consists of 16 residues. The CDR3 sequence is CASSLFPQGVNQPQHF. The CDR3 nucleotides are TGTGCCAGCAGCTTATTTCCTCAGGGGGTCAATCAGCCCCAGCATTTT.

This clonotype was seen repeatedly, ten times or more. V and J are TRBV7-8 and TRBJ2-1, with 7 bases fitting TRBD1. Germline V CDR1 and CDR2: SGHVS, FQNEAQ. This CDR3 contains 17 residues. V gave up 4 bases and J gave up 1 base; unmatched junction bases: 10. The CDR3 here is CASSSSRQGLSYNEQFF. The DNA of the CDR3 is TGTGCCAGCAGCTCCTCCAGACAGGGCCTATCCTACAATGAGCAGTTCTTC. Using reference TRBV7-8 and TRBJ2-1 for the parts outside the CDR3, the full variable domain is GAGVSQSPRYKVAKRGQDVALRCDPISGHVSLFWYQQALGQGPEFLTYFQNEAQLDKSGLPSDRFFAERPEGSVSTLKIQRTQQEDSAVYLCASSSSRQGLSYNEQFFGPGTRLTVL.

This clonotype came up many times. CDR3 amino acids: CSARAPGQGGQPQHF. The CDR3, as DNA: TGCAGTGCTAGAGCCCCGGGACAGGGCGGTCAGCCCCAGCATTTT. V gene TRBV20-1 combines with J gene TRBJ1-5; TRBD1 agrees at 9 bases. Germline values: CDR1 DFQATT, CDR2 SNEGSKA (reference sequence). Losses at the gene ends were 1 base for V and 6 bases for J; bases not matched to a gene: 7. CDR3 length equals 15 residues.

This clonotype was seen more than once but under ten times. The CDR3 is CSASWPAGVETQYF. The CDR3, as DNA: TGCAGTGCTAGTTGGCCAGCGGGAGTTGAGACCCAGTACTTC. The chain carries TRBV20-1 and TRBJ2-5; 8 bases line up with TRBD2. This CDR3 has 14 residues. CDR1 is DFQATT, CDR2 SNEGSKA, per germline (reference sequence). V lost 3 bases to trimming and J lost 5 bases; unmatched junction nucleotides: 8.

This clonotype appeared a few times. This rearrangement joins TRBV5-5 to TRBJ2-1; D might be TRBD2 (6 bases). Trimming stripped 2 bases from V and 0 bases from J, with 12 bases between. Germline lookup yields CDR1 SGHKS and CDR2 YYEKEE (reference sequence). CDR3 length: 16 amino acids. The CDR3: CASSLLSGISYNEQFF. The CDR3 nucleotides are TGTGCCAGCAGCTTACTTAGCGGTATCTCCTACAATGAGCAGTTCTTC.

Concerning this clonotype: A read error may explain this, as a much larger clone is one base away. V usage is TRBV7-3 and J usage is TRBJ2-5; a possible D gene is TRBD1 (5 bases). The ends were cut back, 3 bases at V and 6 bases at J, with 14 bases in the middle. The V gene's germline CDR1 is SGHTA and CDR2 FQGTGA. This CDR3 spans 14 amino acids. CDR3 residues: CASSFGAQEKTQYF. DNA of the CDR3: TGTGCCAGCAGCTTTGGGGCACAGGAGAAGACCCAGTACTTC.

This clonotype was counted between two and nine times. The rearrangement uses TRBV20-1 and TRBJ1-1; tentative D call: TRBD1 (6 bases). CDR1 and CDR2 (germline): DFQATT, SNEGSKA (reference sequence). V was trimmed by 4 bases and J by 6 bases, leaving 15 bases between them. The CDR3 consists of 13 residues. The CDR3 DNA follows: TGCAGTGCTAAGATCAGGGGCGGCGCTGAAGCTTTCTTT. Protein sequence: CSAKIRGGAEAFF.

This clonotype was seen ten or more times. The chain has TRBV12-3 or TRBV12-4 and TRBJ1-2; 8 bases are shared with TRBD1. With V trimmed by 5 bases and J by 5 bases, 4 bases remained unmatched. The CDR3 has 13 residues. In nucleotides, the CDR3 is TGTGCCAGCAGTCCGGGACAGGTATATGGCTACACCTTC. It is translated as CASSPGQVYGYTF.

This clonotype was seen many times. The chain combines TRBV20-1 with TRBJ2-3; the match to TRBD2 covers 11 bases. V was clipped by 2 bases and J by 3 bases; unmatched bases: 7. CDR1 is DFQATT and CDR2 is SNEGSKA in the germline V gene (reference sequence). This CDR3 is 16 amino acids long. CDR3: CSARPPLAGATDTQYF. The CDR3, as DNA: TGCAGTGCTAGACCGCCACTAGCGGGAGCTACAGATACGCAGTATTTT.

This clonotype occurred many times. The chain carries TRBV4-1 and TRBJ1-4; no reliable D call. This CDR3 has 12 residues. Trimming took off 3 bases at V and 7 bases at J, with 6 bases between the two ends. Germline loops: CDR1 MGHRA, CDR2 YSYEKL. The CDR3 here is CASSHGTEKLFF. CDR3 nucleotide sequence: TGCGCCAGCAGCCACGGTACTGAAAAACTGTTTTTT.

The chain has TRBV11-2 and TRBJ2-7, with 12 bases lining up with TRBD1. The CDR3 sequence is 15 residues long. The V segment lost 5 bases and the J segment 6 bases; nucleotides outside the gene matches: 8. Per the germline V gene, CDR1 is SGHAT and CDR2 is FQNNGV. The CDR3 sequence: CASSDRDRGQSEQYF. The CDR3 coding sequence is TGTGCCAGCAGCGACCGGGACAGGGGGCAAAGCGAGCAGTACTTC.

This clonotype has a handful of counts. The rearrangement joins TRBV3-1 to TRBJ2-3, with unresolved D. Germline lookup yields CDR1 LGHDT and CDR2 YNNKEL (reference sequence). This CDR3 has 12 residues. Trimming pared 4 bases from V and 4 bases from J, leaving 6 bases between. The CDR3 DNA sequence: TGTGCCAGCAGCCGCCAGTCAGATACGCAGTATTTT. This sequence encodes CASSRQSDTQYF.

Comments on this clonotype: Given a much more abundant clone one base away, this may be a read error. The gene calls are TRBV18 and TRBJ2-5, with D perhaps matching TRBD1 (6 bases). The germline V gene has CDR1 KGHSH and CDR2 LQKENI. V was pared by 5 bases and J by 5 bases, with 18 bases between. CDR3 size: 15 residues. CDR3 in amino acids: CASSSTTGVTETQYF. The CDR3 nucleotides are TGTGCCAGCTCATCAACGACAGGAGTCACCGAGACCCAGTACTTC.

There are many counts of this clonotype. V and J are TRBV7-2 and TRBJ2-1; TRBD2 agrees at 9 bases. Germline V gene data show CDR1 as SGHTA and CDR2 as FQGNSA. The CDR3 consists of 15 residues. J lost 7 bases, V lost 1 base, and 5 bases had no gene match. CDR3 amino acids: CASSLGGAGGNEQFF. CDR3 coding DNA: TGTGCCAGCAGCTTAGGGGGAGCGGGAGGAAATGAGCAGTTCTTC. The whole variable domain, remainder taken from reference TRBV7-2 and TRBJ2-1, is GAGVSQSPSNKVTEKGKDVELRCDPISGHTALYWYRQSLGQGLEFLIYFQGNSAPDKSGLPSDRFSAERTGGSVSTLTIQRTQQEDSAVYLCASSLGGAGGNEQFFGPGTRLTVL.

This clonotype came up a few times. The chain joins TRBV28 to TRBJ2-7; tentative D call: TRBD1 (5 bases). The CDR3 has 15 amino acids. Germline-derived CDR1 and CDR2 are MDHEN and SYDVKM. The V and J ends lost 4 bases and 0 bases respectively, with 13 bases between them. The CDR3 loop reads CASSWYDRDSYEQYF. The CDR3 DNA reads TGTGCCAGCAGTTGGTACGACAGAGACTCCTACGAGCAGTACTTC.

This clonotype was counted ten times or more. This sequence joins TRBV15 and TRBJ1-1; maybe TRBD1 (5 bases). The CDR3 is 17 amino acids. Trimming pared 0 bases from V and 0 bases from J, leaving 14 bases between. CDR1 LNHNV and CDR2 YYDKDF come from the germline V gene (reference sequence). CDR3 bases: TGTGCCACCAGCAGAGATCTTTGGGGGAGCCTGAACACTGAAGCTTTCTTT. Its translation: CATSRDLWGSLNTEAFF.

CDR3 sequence: CASSQTQGAKTEAFF. In DNA, the CDR3 is TGTGCCAGCAGCCAAACCCAGGGGGCCAAAACTGAAGCTTTCTTT. This chain uses TRBV14 with TRBJ1-1, with 8 bases fitting TRBD1. Germline CDR1 reads SGHDN; CDR2 reads FVKESK. The CDR3 loop spans 15 amino acids. The V segment lost 2 bases and the J segment 5 bases; nucleotides outside the gene matches: 7.

This clonotype was counted many times. The gene calls are TRBV6-5 and TRBJ1-3, with a weak D call TRBD1 (5 bases). CDR3 size: 18 residues. The V end was cut by 3 bases, the J end by 4 bases, with 22 bases between. CDR1 MNHEY and CDR2 SVGAGI come from the germline V gene. CDR3: CASSYVPPGQGGGNTIYF. The CDR3 bases are TGTGCCAGCAGTTATGTGCCCCCAGGCCAGGGTGGGGGAAACACCATATATTTT.

Ten or more counts support this clonotype. The chain is built from TRBV12-3 or TRBV12-4 and TRBJ1-1; 10 bases line up with TRBD1. The CDR3 runs 14 residues. The J segment lost 5 bases and the V segment lost 7 bases, leaving 7 bases of the junction unmatched. CDR3 sequence: CASIPGQGWTEAFF. The CDR3 nucleotides read TGTGCCAGCATTCCGGGACAGGGGTGGACTGAAGCTTTCTTT.

In its sample, this clonotype was seen many times. The rearrangement links TRBV7-2 to TRBJ2-2, with D possibly being TRBD1 (5 bases). There are 15 residues in the CDR3. Germline values: CDR1 SGHTA, CDR2 FQGNSA. With 5 bases removed from V and 4 bases from J, the gap between germline ends came to 14 bases. DNA of the CDR3: TGTGCCAGCAGCCCCCTAGTTGGGGCCACCGGGGAGCTGTTTTTT. It codes for CASSPLVGATGELFF. The whole variable domain, remainder taken from reference TRBV7-2 and TRBJ2-2, is GAGVSQSPSNKVTEKGKDVELRCDPISGHTALYWYRQSLGQGLEFLIYFQGNSAPDKSGLPSDRFSAERTGGSVSTLTIQRTQQEDSAVYLCASSPLVGATGELFFGEGSRLTVL.

The J gene is TRBJ1-2, the V gene TRBV6-1; D might be TRBD1 (6 bases). V was shortened by 5 bases and J by 4 bases, with 8 bases between the two germline ends. The CDR3 is made up of 12 amino acids. Germline CDR1 MNHNS, CDR2 SASEGT. This chain's CDR3 is CASSIRGYGYTF. CDR3 bases: TGTGCCAGCAGTATCAGGGGCTATGGCTACACCTTC.

The chain recombines TRBV19 with TRBJ2-1, with 12 bases matching TRBD2. CDR3 size: 16 residues. V shed 6 bases and J 9 bases; nucleotides not matched to a gene: 12. The germline CDR1 and CDR2 sequences are LNHDA and SQIVND (reference sequence). The CDR3 bases are TGTGCCAGTAGGCCCCCCTCTAGCGGGGGGGCCGGTGAGCAGTTCTTC. Translation gives CASRPPSSGGAGEQFF. The entire variable domain, with the rest obtained from reference TRBV19 and TRBJ2-1, is as follows: DGGITQSPKYLFRKEGQNVTLSCEQNLNHDAMYWYRQDPGQGLRLIYYSQIVNDFQKGDIAEGYSVSREKKESFPLTVTSAQKNPTAFYLCASRPPSSGGAGEQFFGPGTRLTVL.